This T cell receptor (delta chain) was identified in a study of Vδ1+ human thymocytes. Broader study findings: Thymic TRG and TRD repertoires appeared highly polyclonal. Around 18% of thymic delta-chain sequences were Vdelta2, with few Vdelta3, unlike blood Vdelta1+ controls.

The germline V gene has CDR1 TSWWSYY and CDR2 QGS. This CDR3 comprises 19 residues. J lost 0 bases, V lost 1 base, and 8 bases had no gene match. This clone was detected a few times. Its antigen remains unidentified. After alphabeta T cell depletion, CD3+ Vdelta1+ Vdelta2- thymocytes were sorted. The template was reverse-transcribed extracted RNA. CDR3 amplicons came from multiplex PCR with pooled V-gene forward and constant-region reverse primers. TCRdb used CATT to re-call clones from the multiplex PCR reads. The table shows about 25,000 delta-chain clones, with around 7.4% occurring only once. The sequencing input was Vdelta1+ gamma-delta thymocytes from the thymus. Subset here: FACS-sorted CD3+ TCRalphabeta- TCRVdelta1+ TCRVdelta2- thymocytes. The V call is TRDV1, the J call TRDJ1, with 13 positions matching TRDD3. The receptor comes from a girl under two years old who had congenital heart surgery. Written as DNA, the CDR3 is TGTGCTCTTGGGGAACGAACTGGGGGATACGGTTATTACACCGATAAACTCATCTTT. Amino acids: CALGERTGGYGYYTDKLIF.